This TCR beta chain originates from a study of T-cell reconstitution after alpha-beta-depleted transplantation in children. Preparation of the TCRbeta library used unique molecular identifiers. TCRdb analysed the PCR reads with MiXCR anew, one entry per CDR3 protein. This table has over 550,000 distinct CDR3 sequences, under 12% appearing once. Of note for this clonotype: The junction does not match germline at one end; this may be a read error.

Germline V gene sequence: CDR1 LNHNV, CDR2 YYDKDF (reference sequence). The CDR3 consists of 14 residues. The receptor comes from a human donor who donated a stem cell graft to a child with acute myeloid leukemia. The sample was PBMCs from the stem cell graft donor, taken from the stem cell graft. This chain uses TRBV15 with TRBJ2-1; D gene ambiguous. The CDR3 DNA sequence: TGTGCCACCAGCAGAGATGCGACTGAACTAAACCGAGGCTTC. Its protein is CATSRDATELNRGF.